This paragraph covers one T cell receptor (beta chain) sequence. Adults between about 18 and 89 years of age took part from fewer than 30 US areas. This entry is derived from a study of blood T cell repertoires in COVID-19. About the research overall: Sources were T cells, B-cell-depleted T cells, or PBMCs; the material itself was cDNA or gDNA.

This table comes from immunoSEQ multiplex PCR, and its TCRdb copy is limited to in-frame clones, with some not included. The table records 400,000 or so clones, around 90% of them present only once. The CDR3 covers 14 residues. Germline CDR1 is MNHEY and CDR2 is SVGAGI. V gave up 0 bases and J gave up 9 bases; unmatched junction bases: 4. Sequencing used PBMCs or T cells enriched from blood (not recorded which). The chain joins TRBV6-5 to TRBJ2-1; 8 nucleotides line up with TRBD1. This sequence was found in a woman in her 40s with acute COVID-19. This CDR3 reads CASSYSTGVSEQFF. CDR3 nucleotide sequence: TGTGCCAGCAGTTACTCGACAGGGGTCTCTGAGCAGTTCTTC.